The 18 T cell receptor beta chains given below trace back to one sample, sequenced in a study of blood T cell repertoires in COVID-19. Here immunoSEQ multiplex PCR was the method, and the copy in TCRdb shows in-frame clones only, minus some. The sample includes about 73,000 clones, approximately 89% of them seen just once. Sequencing was performed on peripheral blood. Receptors were obtained from an elderly man with acute or convalescent COVID-19.

The chain is built from TRBV3-1 (or the pseudogene TRBV3-2) and TRBJ1-3; TRBD1 agrees at 8 bases. The CDR3 loop spans 16 amino acids. J gave up 0 bases and V 7 bases, and 8 bases lay outside the gene matches. The germline V gene encodes CDR1 LGHDT and CDR2 YNNKEL (reference sequence). DNA for the CDR3: TGTGCCAGCACCCCGACAGGGGTGGGCTCTGGAAACACCATATATTTT. It encodes CASTPTGVGSGNTIYF.

The chain combines TRBV4-2 with TRBJ2-2; 7 positions agree with TRBD2. The J segment lost 2 bases and the V segment lost 4 bases, leaving 7 bases of the junction unmatched. Germline V gene sequence: CDR1 LGHNA, CDR2 YNFKEQ. The CDR3 covers 16 residues. CDR3 nucleotide sequence: TGTGCCAGCAGCCTCTCTGGGGGGGGAAACACCGGGGAGCTGTTTTTT. Encoded protein: CASSLSGGGNTGELFF.

The chain links TRBV7-9 to TRBJ2-7; D is unresolved. Germline V CDR1 and CDR2: SEHNR, FQNEAQ (reference sequence). V was trimmed by 2 bases and J by 5 bases, leaving 10 bases between them. CDR3 length: 13 residues. The CDR3 nucleotides read TGTGCCAGCAGCTTAAAGGCGAGCGACGAGCAGTACTTC. This codes for CASSLKASDEQYF.

J is TRBJ1-6 and V is TRBV19; 7 bases match TRBD1. This CDR3 has 15 amino acids. Losses at the gene ends were 7 bases for V and 8 bases for J; bases not matched to a gene: 11. Germline loops: CDR1 LNHDA, CDR2 SQIVND (reference sequence). The CDR3 protein is CASTRGLGRDSPLHF. CDR3 DNA sequence: TGTGCCAGTACAAGGGGGCTTGGTAGAGATTCACCCCTCCACTTT.

The gene calls are TRBV29-1 and TRBJ2-3; D not certain. The CDR3 loop spans 11 amino acids. From germline, CDR1 is SQVTM and CDR2 ANQGSEA. Trimming removed 5 bases from V and 6 bases from J, with 9 bases in between. The CDR3 DNA reads as TGCAGCGTTTGGTGGCACGATACGCAGTATTTT. Amino acids: CSVWWHDTQYF.

The CDR3 region has the DNA TGTGCCAGTCGGGGGGAAGCAGATACGCAGTATTTT. As protein: CASRGEADTQYF. The chain is built from TRBV19 and TRBJ2-3, with 7 bases fitting TRBD2. The V gene's germline CDR1 is LNHDA and CDR2 SQIVND (reference sequence). Trimming removed 8 bases from V and 4 bases from J; junction bases left unmatched: 3. This CDR3 is built from 12 residues.

The chain combines TRBV20-1 with TRBJ2-2; TRBD1 matches 10 bases. Germline V gene data show CDR1 as DFQATT and CDR2 as SNEGSKA (reference sequence). V lost 3 bases and J lost 7; bases outside the gene matches: 8. The CDR3 has 15 residues. CDR3 residues: CSASRGTGDIGELFF. The CDR3, as DNA: TGCAGTGCTAGTAGGGGGACAGGGGATATCGGGGAGCTGTTTTTT.

The V and J genes are TRBV2 and TRBJ1-1; 8 nucleotides agree with TRBD1. The CDR3 is 14 residues long. The V and J ends lost 5 bases and 0 bases, in that order; junction bases with no gene match: 2. CDR1 is SNHLY and CDR2 is FYNNEI in the germline V gene. The CDR3 is CASSRQGLNTEAFF. The CDR3 region has the DNA TGTGCCAGCAGTCGACAGGGGTTGAACACTGAAGCTTTCTTT.

This clone has a single count. This chain connects TRBV5-1 to TRBJ1-2; D gene ambiguous. The CDR3 contains 13 residues. Trimming pared 0 bases from V and 2 bases from J, leaving 5 bases between. CDR1 and CDR2 (germline): SGHRS, YFSETQ. The CDR3 loop reads CASSLGENYGYTF. The CDR3 nucleotides are TGCGCCAGCAGCTTGGGAGAGAACTATGGCTACACCTTC.

CDR3 bases: TGTGCCAGCAGCCCGGGGGGAAAAGGGAACACTGAAGCTTTCTTT. Translation gives CASSPGGKGNTEAFF. V gene TRBV5-6 combines with J gene TRBJ1-1, with D tentatively TRBD1 (5 bases). CDR3 length: 15 residues. Deletions cut 4 bases from V and 1 base from J, with 14 bases between. CDR1 and CDR2 (germline): SGHDT, YYEEEE.

The V and J genes are TRBV18 and TRBJ2-1; 10 bases fit TRBD2. V dropped 3 bases and J dropped 0; count of bases not matched to a gene: 5. The CDR3 runs to 17 residues. From germline, CDR1 is KGHSH and CDR2 LQKENI. CDR3 in DNA: TGTGCCAGCTCACCCCGGACTAGCGGCAGCTCCTACAATGAGCAGTTCTTC. Amino acid sequence: CASSPRTSGSSYNEQFF.

This clone was observed once. The V gene is TRBV27, the J gene TRBJ1-3, with 8 bases fitting TRBD1. V shed 5 bases, J shed 4 bases, and the junction held 7 bases outside the gene matches. The CDR3 runs to 15 residues. CDR1 is MNHEY and CDR2 is SMNVEV in the germline V gene (reference sequence). The CDR3 DNA reads TGTGCCAGCAGTGTAAGACAGGGGCACGGAAACACCATATATTTT. It codes for CASSVRQGHGNTIYF.

The gene calls are TRBV3-1 (or the pseudogene TRBV3-2) and TRBJ2-1, with 7 bases fitting TRBD2. CDR1 and CDR2 from the germline V gene are LGHDT and YNNKEL (reference sequence). Losses at the gene ends were 4 bases for V and 8 bases for J; bases not matched to a gene: 2. The CDR3 is 12 residues long. CDR3 in DNA: TGTGCCAGCAGCCTCGGGGGGTATGAGCAGTTCTTC. Translating gives CASSLGGYEQFF.

This chain uses TRBV30 with TRBJ1-5; D may be TRBD1 (6 bases). This CDR3 has 13 residues. With 2 bases removed from V and 4 bases from J, the gap between germline ends came to 9 bases. Germline lookup yields CDR1 GTSNPN and CDR2 SVGIG (reference sequence). CDR3 coding DNA: TGTGCCTGGAGTAGACAGGATAATCAGCCCCAGCATTTT. The encoded protein is CAWSRQDNQPQHF.

This chain connects TRBV18 to TRBJ1-1; 9 positions match TRBD1. CDR3 length: 15 residues. The ends lost 5 bases at V and 3 bases at J; junction bases unmatched: 7. CDR1 and CDR2 (germline): KGHSH, LQKENI. The CDR3 DNA sequence: TGTGCCAGCTCATCTGGACAGGGGCCTTACACTGAAGCTTTCTTT. It yields the protein CASSSGQGPYTEAFF. Filled out from reference TRBV18 and TRBJ1-1, the complete variable domain reads NAGVMQNPRHLVRRRGQEARLRCSPMKGHSHVYWYRQLPEEGLKFMVYLQKENIIDESGMPKERFSAEFPKEGPSILRIQQVVRGDSAAYFCASSSGQGPYTEAFFGQGTRLTVV.

The rearrangement links TRBV7-9 to TRBJ2-7, with TRBD2 identical over 9 bases. The germline V gene has CDR1 SEHNR and CDR2 FQNEAQ (reference sequence). With 3 bases clipped from V and 5 bases from J, the junction kept 8 bases outside the gene matches. The CDR3 contains 15 residues. The CDR3 sequence is CASSFPGLAKDEQYF. The CDR3 DNA reads as TGTGCCAGCAGCTTTCCGGGACTAGCAAAGGACGAGCAGTACTTC.

V and J are TRBV7-9 and TRBJ2-7, with D perhaps TRBD1 (5 bases). Germline loops: CDR1 SEHNR, CDR2 FQNEAQ (reference sequence). V lost 1 base and J lost 2, with 21 bases in between. The CDR3 is made up of 18 amino acids. Here the CDR3 DNA reads TGTGCCAGCAGCTTAGAGGCGGTGGGGTACAGGAAGACCTACGAGCAGTACTTC. This gives the protein CASSLEAVGYRKTYEQYF.

The chain recombines TRBV10-2 with TRBJ2-4; D uncertain. The CDR3 has 14 residues. V was trimmed by 3 bases and J by 8 bases, leaving 14 bases between them. Germline CDR1 and CDR2: WSHSY and SAAADI. CDR3: CASSDLNTVDIQYF. The CDR3 coding sequence is TGCGCCAGCAGTGATCTAAATACCGTGGACATTCAGTACTTC.